These 21 T cell receptor beta chains came from one sample sequenced in a study of blood T cell repertoires in COVID-19. Sequenced by immunoSEQ multiplex PCR; TCRdb stores in-frame clones only, minus some. The repertoire consists of about 400,000 clones, with roughly nine tenths occurring once and the leading ten covering 1% to 1.5%. Input material: peripheral blood. Every receptor here comes from a man in his forties with acute or convalescent COVID-19.

The V call is TRBV30, the J call TRBJ1-2; D is unresolved. The germline CDR1 and CDR2 sequences are GTSNPN and SVGIG (reference sequence). The CDR3 runs to 14 residues. The CDR3 here is CGSTKAKQNYGYTF. For the CDR3, the DNA is TGTGGCTCGACAAAGGCAAAACAGAACTATGGCTACACCTTC. Looking up the rest from reference TRBV30 and TRBJ1-2 gives the full variable domain: SQTIHQWPATLVQPVGSPLSLECTVEGTSNPNLYWYRQAAGRGLQLLFYSVGIGQISSEVPQNLSASRPQDRQFILSSKKLLLSDSGFYLCGSTKAKQNYGYTFGSGTRLTVV.

The J gene is TRBJ1-1, the V gene TRBV20-1; D uncertain. Trimming removed 5 bases from V and 8 bases from J, with 12 bases in between. This CDR3 spans 11 amino acids. Germline assignment: CDR1 DFQATT and CDR2 SNEGSKA (reference sequence). The CDR3 nucleotides read TGCAGTGCTGAAATCGGGTTCGAAGCTTTCTTT. Its translation: CSAEIGFEAFF.

This chain joins TRBV27 and TRBJ2-1, with 9 bases matching TRBD1. The J segment lost 9 bases and the V segment lost 8 bases, leaving 14 bases of the junction unmatched. The CDR3 covers 15 residues. Germline CDR1 is MNHEY and CDR2 is SMNVEV (reference sequence). This chain's CDR3 is CASAQGTGTISEQFF. The CDR3 DNA reads TGTGCCAGCGCCCAGGGGACAGGGACCATCTCTGAGCAGTTCTTC.

The V and J genes are TRBV11-2 and TRBJ1-5; D call uncertain. The CDR3 loop spans 13 amino acids. The V gene's germline CDR1 is SGHAT and CDR2 FQNNGV. The V end was cut by 2 bases, the J end by 3 bases, with 5 bases between. CDR3 sequence reads: CASSLSDNQPQHF. The CDR3 DNA sequence: TGTGCCAGCAGCTTAAGCGACAATCAGCCCCAGCATTTT. Full variable domain (rest looked up from reference TRBV11-2 and TRBJ1-5): EAGVAQSPRYKIIEKRQSVAFWCNPISGHATLYWYQQILGQGPKLLIQFQNNGVVDDSQLPKDRFSAERLKGVDSTLKIQPAKLEDSAVYLCASSLSDNQPQHFGDGTRLSIL.

The V and J genes are TRBV5-6 and TRBJ1-2, with 9 bases matching TRBD1. The junction had 7 bases not matched to a gene; V was cut back by 1 base and J by 6 bases. This CDR3 is built from 15 residues. Germline V lookup: CDR1 SGHDT, CDR2 YYEEEE. The CDR3 DNA follows: TGTGCCAGCAGCTTGTTCGCGACAGGGGGAAATGGCTACACCTTC. Its protein is CASSLFATGGNGYTF.

The CDR3 spells CASSPGTGLQGYTF. The DNA for the CDR3 is TGTGCCAGCTCACCCGGGACAGGGCTACAAGGCTACACCTTC. The chain is built from TRBV18 and TRBJ1-2, with 9 bases fitting TRBD1. The trim removed 3 bases at V and 8 bases at J, leaving 7 bases unmatched. Germline V gives CDR1 KGHSH, CDR2 LQKENI. The CDR3 extends over 14 amino acids.

This chain connects TRBV5-1 to TRBJ1-1; D is possibly TRBD1 (6 bases). This CDR3 contains 14 residues. CDR1 is SGHRS and CDR2 is YFSETQ in the germline V gene. The V end was cut by 5 bases, the J end by 3 bases, with 14 bases between. Written as DNA, the CDR3 is TGCGCCAGCAGGCGGGGGGGCTCGGACACTGAAGCTTTCTTT. Amino acids: CASRRGGSDTEAFF.

V gene TRBV6-1 combines with J gene TRBJ2-1; 15 bases match TRBD2. V was clipped by 3 bases and J by 4 bases; unmatched bases: 10. This CDR3 comprises 19 residues. The germline V gene encodes CDR1 MNHNS and CDR2 SASEGT. Here the CDR3 DNA reads TGTGCCAGCAGTGACAGGCCGGGACTAGCGGGAGGACCTTACAATGAGCAGTTCTTC. This encodes CASSDRPGLAGGPYNEQFF.

CDR3 sequence (DNA): TGTGCCAGCAGCGTAGATGTCGGGACAGTGACCGGGGAGCTGTTTTTT. It specifies CASSVDVGTVTGELFF. The V call is TRBV9, the J call TRBJ2-2; 7 bases line up with TRBD1. The V and J ends lost 0 bases and 5 bases, in that order; junction bases with no gene match: 7. Germline V gives CDR1 SGDLS, CDR2 YYNGEE. This CDR3 region has 16 residues. Supplemented by reference TRBV9 and TRBJ2-2, the full variable domain reads DSGVTQTPKHLITATGQRVTLRCSPRSGDLSVYWYQQSLDQGLQFLIQYYNGEERAKGNILERFSAQQFPDLHSELNLSSLELGDSALYFCASSVDVGTVTGELFFGEGSRLTVL.

This chain uses TRBV29-1 with TRBJ2-2; D is possibly TRBD1 (6 bases). In germline, CDR1 is SQVTM, CDR2 ANQGSEA. CDR3 length equals 13 residues. V was shortened by 7 bases and J by 3 bases, with 12 bases between the two germline ends. The CDR3 sequence: CSGGHSDTGELFF. The CDR3 coding sequence is TGCAGCGGGGGACATTCTGACACCGGGGAGCTGTTTTTT.

The CDR3, as DNA: TGTGCCATTAGCGGCAACTCCTACGAGCAGTACTTC. This codes for CAISGNSYEQYF. V usage is TRBV28 and J usage is TRBJ2-7; TRBD2 might be the D (6 bases). V dropped 10 bases and J dropped 0 bases, with 10 bases sitting between them. Germline loops: CDR1 MDHEN, CDR2 SYDVKM. The CDR3 totals 12 residues.

The chain recombines TRBV20-1 with TRBJ2-2; 8 bases line up with TRBD1. Germline V gives CDR1 DFQATT, CDR2 SNEGSKA (reference sequence). Trimming cost V 3 bases and J 6 bases; bases outside gene matches: 6. CDR3 length: 14 amino acids. This CDR3 is CSASSGGRAGELFF. In nucleotides, the CDR3 is TGCAGTGCTAGTTCAGGGGGCAGGGCCGGGGAGCTGTTTTTT.

This clone was observed a few times. The sample has other DNA sequences that encode this CDR3 too. The chain combines TRBV7-9 with TRBJ2-3, with a tentative D call TRBD1 (5 bases). V was shortened by 1 base and J by 0 bases, with 5 bases between the two germline ends. CDR1 is SEHNR, CDR2 FQNEAQ, per germline (reference sequence). The CDR3 runs 14 residues. CDR3 sequence: CASSLEGSTDTQYF. In nucleotides, the CDR3 is TGTGCCAGCAGCTTAGAGGGGAGCACAGATACGCAGTATTTT. The complete variable domain, with remaining parts taken from reference TRBV7-9 and TRBJ2-3, reads DTGVSQNPRHKITKRGQNVTFRCDPISEHNRLYWYRQTLGQGPEFLTYFQNEAQLEKSRLLSDRFSAERPKGSFSTLEIQRTEQGDSAMYLCASSLEGSTDTQYFGPGTRLTVL.

The V call is TRBV7-8, the J call TRBJ1-5, with 7 bases fitting TRBD1. CDR1 and CDR2 from the germline V gene are SGHVS and FQNEAQ. This CDR3 has 15 amino acids. V lost 5 bases, J lost 1 base, and 5 bases stayed unmatched. CDR3 coding DNA: TGTGCCAGCAGCCAGGACAGGTCGAGCAATCAGCCCCAGCATTTT. It specifies CASSQDRSSNQPQHF. Complete variable domain (other parts from reference TRBV7-8 and TRBJ1-5): GAGVSQSPRYKVAKRGQDVALRCDPISGHVSLFWYQQALGQGPEFLTYFQNEAQLDKSGLPSDRFFAERPEGSVSTLKIQRTQQEDSAVYLCASSQDRSSNQPQHFGDGTRLSIL.

The CDR3 DNA sequence: TGTGCCAGCAGCTTGGGGGGACTAGCGGGAGGAGAGACCCAGTACTTC. As protein: CASSLGGLAGGETQYF. The chain carries TRBV11-2 and TRBJ2-5; 15 nucleotides match TRBD2. V shed 3 bases, J shed 4 bases, and the junction held 3 bases outside the gene matches. The CDR3 consists of 16 residues. The germline gives CDR1 SGHAT, CDR2 FQNNGV. The complete variable domain, with remaining parts taken from reference TRBV11-2 and TRBJ2-5, reads EAGVAQSPRYKIIEKRQSVAFWCNPISGHATLYWYQQILGQGPKLLIQFQNNGVVDDSQLPKDRFSAERLKGVDSTLKIQPAKLEDSAVYLCASSLGGLAGGETQYFGPGTRLLVL.

V usage is TRBV5-1 and J usage is TRBJ2-7; 12 bases are shared with TRBD1. There are 14 residues in the CDR3. J gave up 7 bases and V 6 bases, and 8 bases lay outside the gene matches. Germline CDR1 reads SGHRS; CDR2 reads YFSETQ. Here the CDR3 reads CASNPGTGGREQYF. CDR3 bases: TGCGCCAGCAACCCCGGGACAGGGGGCCGGGAGCAGTACTTC.

This clone was detected only a few times. The J gene is TRBJ1-5, the V gene TRBV6-5, with unresolved D. Germline loops: CDR1 MNHEY, CDR2 SVGAGI. Deletions cut 4 bases from V and 7 bases from J, with 14 bases between. This CDR3 region has 14 residues. CDR3 in DNA: TGTGCCAGCAGTTCGTCTTACAGCGGGCAGCCCCAGCATTTT. Translated: CASSSSYSGQPQHF.

The chain is built from TRBV28 and TRBJ1-1; D remains ambiguous. The germline V gene encodes CDR1 MDHEN and CDR2 SYDVKM. V gave up 2 bases and J gave up 7 bases, with 8 bases separating them. This CDR3 has 12 residues. In DNA form, the CDR3 reads TGTGCCAGCAGTTTACCCGTCAGTGAAGCTTTCTTT. Translation: CASSLPVSEAFF. The full variable domain, its missing parts supplied by reference TRBV28 and TRBJ1-1, is DVKVTQSSRYLVKRTGEKVFLECVQDMDHENMFWYRQDPGLGLRLIYFSYDVKMKEKGDIPEGYSVSREKKERFSLILESASTNQTSMYLCASSLPVSEAFFGQGTRLTVV.

This clone was found once. The chain couples TRBV11-2 to TRBJ2-7; no clear D gene. V shed 5 bases and J shed 4 bases, with 9 bases lying between them. This CDR3 comprises 12 residues. The germline CDR1 and CDR2 sequences are SGHAT and FQNNGV. The CDR3 here is CASSLLGYEQYF. Written as DNA, the CDR3 is TGTGCCAGCAGCCTCCTCGGGTACGAGCAGTACTTC.

In its sample, this clone was seen once. The chain has TRBV27 and TRBJ2-7, with TRBD2 matching 7 bases. V shed 5 bases, J shed 2 bases, and the junction held 15 bases outside the gene matches. Germline V gives CDR1 MNHEY, CDR2 SMNVEV (reference sequence). This CDR3 comprises 17 residues. CDR3 in amino acids: CASSPNSSGGIPYEQYF. CDR3 nucleotides: TGTGCCAGCAGTCCAAATTCTAGCGGAGGAATCCCCTACGAGCAGTACTTC.

This clone was counted once. The chain employs TRBV18 and TRBJ2-4; 13 bases are a match to TRBD2. Trimming cost V 8 bases and J 8 bases; bases outside gene matches: 9. CDR3 length: 15 amino acids. Germline V lookup: CDR1 KGHSH, CDR2 LQKENI. The CDR3, as DNA: TGTGCCAGCGTATCCAGGACTAGCGGGAGCTACATTCAGTACTTC. It specifies CASVSRTSGSYIQYF.